This TCR beta chain was sequenced for a study of OX40 agonist ivuxolimab in advanced cancers. Study at large: Earlier anti-PD-1, anti-PD-L1 or anti-CTLA-4 therapy was permitted; over 35% had received some.

The protocol was immunoSEQ multiplex PCR, while the TCRdb copy is restricted to in-frame clones and leaves out a portion. The sample shows tens of thousands of clones, 91% of them seen only once. Looked up from germline, CDR1 is LGHNA and CDR2 is YNFKEQ. Trimming took 1 base from V and 9 from J; bases not matched to a gene: 5. The CDR3 consists of 13 residues. Sequencing used CD4+ or CD8+ T cells sorted from blood, obtained in a trial of the OX40 agonist ivuxolimab. The receptor's source is an adult with an advanced solid tumor such as melanoma, head and neck, liver or kidney cancer. V is TRBV4-2 and J is TRBJ1-1, with TRBD1 identical over 7 bases. The CDR3 nucleotides read TGTGCCAGCAGCCAAGGGACAGGAGCCCAAGCTTTCTTT. Translation: CASSQGTGAQAFF.